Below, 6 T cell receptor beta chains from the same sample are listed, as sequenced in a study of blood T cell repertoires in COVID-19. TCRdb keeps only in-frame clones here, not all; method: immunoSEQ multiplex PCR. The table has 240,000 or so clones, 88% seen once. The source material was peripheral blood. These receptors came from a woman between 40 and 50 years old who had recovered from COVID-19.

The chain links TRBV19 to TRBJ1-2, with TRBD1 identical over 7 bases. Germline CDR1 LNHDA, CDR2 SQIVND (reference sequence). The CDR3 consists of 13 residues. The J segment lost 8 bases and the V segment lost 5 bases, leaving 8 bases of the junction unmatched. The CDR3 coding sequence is TGTGCCAGTAGTGAGCGACAGGGAGGCGGCTACACCTTC. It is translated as CASSERQGGGYTF. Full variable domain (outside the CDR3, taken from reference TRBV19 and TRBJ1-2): DGGITQSPKYLFRKEGQNVTLSCEQNLNHDAMYWYRQDPGQGLRLIYYSQIVNDFQKGDIAEGYSVSREKKESFPLTVTSAQKNPTAFYLCASSERQGGGYTFGSGTRLTVV.

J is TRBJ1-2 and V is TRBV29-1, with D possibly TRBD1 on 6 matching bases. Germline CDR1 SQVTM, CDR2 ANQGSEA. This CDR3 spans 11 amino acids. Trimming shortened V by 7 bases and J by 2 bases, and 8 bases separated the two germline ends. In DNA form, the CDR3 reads TGCAGCGCTGGACAGAACTATGGCTACACCTTC. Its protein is CSAGQNYGYTF.

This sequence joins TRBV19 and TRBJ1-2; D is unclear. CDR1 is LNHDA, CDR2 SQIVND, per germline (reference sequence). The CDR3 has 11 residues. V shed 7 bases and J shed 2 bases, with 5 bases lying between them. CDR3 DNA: TGTGCCAGTATGTCAAACTATGGCTACACCTTC. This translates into CASMSNYGYTF.

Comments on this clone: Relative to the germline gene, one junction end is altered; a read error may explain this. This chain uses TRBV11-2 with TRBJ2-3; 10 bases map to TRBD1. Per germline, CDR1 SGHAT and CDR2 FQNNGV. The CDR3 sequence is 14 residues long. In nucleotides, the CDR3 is TGTGCCAGCAGCCTAGACAGGGGGCCGGATACGCAGTATTTT. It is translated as CASSLDRGPDTQYF.

The CDR3 loop reads CASSRPFWREGLEQYF. CDR3 in DNA: TGCGCCAGCAGCCGCCCTTTCTGGCGGGAGGGTCTCGAGCAGTACTTC. This chain connects TRBV4-1 to TRBJ2-7; 9 bases fit TRBD2. The V gene end was trimmed by 4 bases and the J gene end by 6 bases; junction bases not matched to a gene: 13. Germline V CDR1 and CDR2: MGHRA, YSYEKL. The CDR3 length is 16 residues.

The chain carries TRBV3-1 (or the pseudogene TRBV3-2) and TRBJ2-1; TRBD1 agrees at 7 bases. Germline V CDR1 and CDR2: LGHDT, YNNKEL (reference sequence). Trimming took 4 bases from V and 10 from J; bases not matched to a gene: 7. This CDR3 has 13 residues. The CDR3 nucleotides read TGTGCCAGCAGCCCACAGGGGCCCCCCGAGCAGTTCTTC. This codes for CASSPQGPPEQFF.